This record covers a single T cell receptor beta chain. The clone's antigen remains unknown. Base qualities are not recorded, but no much larger clone differs from it by a single base. CD8 naive samples were CD45RO-negative cells positively selected for CCR7, giving a CD45RA+CCR7+ population that excluded TemRA cells. The donors were healthy, HIV-negative adults with no recently reported acute infections or vaccinations. Every donor was a Caucasian adult living in Nashville, Tennessee, USA. After blood collection by leukapheresis, PBMCs were isolated using Ficoll-Histopaque density gradient centrifugation and then cryopreserved in the vapor phase of liquid nitrogen. Analytical flow cytometry was used to check the purity and quantity of each magnetically sorted T cell population. Genomic DNA was isolated from every sorted fraction and measured by UV absorbance on a Nanodrop 2000c. The sample originates from a study of shared clonotypes between healthy human individuals (dated by TCRdb to 2018 to 2020). Background on the whole study: A few men and a couple of women, aged 18 to 49 years, made up the cohort. Leukapheresis yielded between about 0.9 and 9.5 billion PBMCs per donor. Per donor, three plates each were used for CD4 naive and CD4 memory, two for CD8 naive, and one for CD8 memory. The study deeply sequenced blood TCR repertoires of about 5 healthy adults to estimate repertoire size and the extent of clonotype sharing between individuals. To increase sequencing depth and limit assay-specific biases, TCR repertoire library preparation and sequencing were carried out by different laboratories using diverse techniques. The paper's findings and limits, for the study overall: Larger estimated clonotype richness was generally found for naive subsets than for memory subsets. Sampling was limited to blood, and TCR repertoires in tissue likely differ from TCR repertoires in blood. Clonotypes shared by all four sorted-subset donors showed higher generation probabilities than non-shared clonotypes. Sharing across a handful of donors was observed for around 4.8% of naive CD4, less than 4% of naive CD8, 2% to 2.5% of memory CD4, and about 0.39% of memory CD8 clonotypes. Based on pairwise subsampling, the degree of clonotype sharing among donors was expected to be affected by sequencing depth. Incomplete sequencing was indicated by rarefaction of sorted-subset datasets, despite the large sequencing depth. Because the study included a small number of donors, the genetic and exposure-history diversity represented was limited.

Using the deep immunoSEQ assay, multiplex PCR amplified TCR CDR3 regions from genomic DNA. Extracted genomic DNA from each cell subset was distributed evenly across all wells of several immunoSEQ 96-well plates, and each plate was treated as a replicate. For sorted subsets, each replicate PCR was loaded with approximately 200 ng genomic DNA, equivalent to 25,000 to 35,000 T cell genomes. Purified libraries were quantified with a Qubit 3.0 fluorometer, sized on a Bioanalyzer 2100, and re-quantified with the KAPA Library Quantification kit. Every immunoSEQ 96-well plate was sequenced on a separate single-read 150-cycle Illumina NextSeq 550 flow cell. In the original analysis: Because the immunoSEQ output held only junctional sequences and lacked quality scores, the filtering could not match the filtering applied to full-length reads. Sequences were annotated with PyIR, a Python wrapper for IgBLAST v1.9, and V/J genes and CDR3 were assigned using IMGT germline references. Reads with weak V/J assignments (E-value above 1e-6), missing CDR3, stop codons, out-of-frame junctions, or ambiguous translated residues were removed. V3J clonotypes were defined as sequences sharing the same inferred V gene, J gene, and CDR3 amino acid sequence. Percentage overlap between repertoires was computed as shared unique clonotypes divided by the size of the smaller repertoire. Richness of each repertoire was evaluated using RTK rarefaction, the Chao1 estimator, and Recon v2.1 estimates of unobserved clonotypes. OLGA was used to compute generation probabilities for all TCRbeta clonotypes that the gDNA method yielded from a few donors. TCRdb obtained this table from immuneACCESS and retained in-frame rearrangements with V and J assigned. These tables miss some clones; where compared with another copy, unresolved V genes account for less than half of the shortfall, and the remainder is unexplained. V and J calls and clone size are given by that table; D and trimming were obtained from the DNA. The sample table shows some 740,000 clones, and 90% to 95% are seen once. The biggest ten clones account for less than 25% of the sample.

The germline V gene provides CDR1 SNHLY and CDR2 FYNNEI. The CDR3 sequence holds 14 residues, the cysteine and phenylalanine included. The entry retains the CDR3 DNA only, 42 bases that are in frame from base 1. The V end loses 2 bases and the J end loses 0 bases, and a stretch of 6 bases separates them. The receptor chain draws on TRBV2 and TRBJ2-3, with the D gene too uncertain to name. Source material: naive CD8+ T cells sorted from blood. Reading the label with the study, this specimen's cell subset or site is: CD45RA+CCR7+. This TCR was sampled from a man aged 30-40 years in good health. The CDR3 is CASSEPRSTDTQYF. The nucleotide sequence is TGTGCCAGCAGTGAACCGAGAAGCACAGATACGCAGTATTTT. Here the CDR3 is joined to the reference TRBV2 and TRBJ2-3 genes, and the full variable domain is: EPEVTQTPSHQVTQMGQEVILRCVPISNHLYFYWYRQILGQKVEFLVSFYNNEISEKSEIFDDQFSVERPDGSNFTLKIRSTKLEDSAMYFCASSEPRSTDTQYFGPGTRLTVL.